This T cell receptor beta chain was retrieved from a study of blood T cells in healthy people across ages. Germline CDR1 is MNHEY and CDR2 is SVGAGI. The CDR3 covers 13 residues. With 6 bases removed from V and 2 bases from J, the gap between germline ends came to 11 bases. This clonotype has only a few counts. Combining a sample-barcoded 5' primer with a J-beta primer mix, a second PCR ran for about 7 to 12 cycles. TCRdb passed the 5' RACE reads through MiXCR, listing each CDR3 protein once. The sample shows about 930,000 distinct CDR3 sequences, 25% to 30% of them seen only once. The same sample was also used in a study of T cells of mothers and their children.

The chain couples TRBV6-5 to TRBJ2-7, with D unclear. This sequence was found in a woman between 40 and 55 years old in good health. Input material: blood. The CDR3 DNA is TGTGCCAGCAGCCCAGTCACTCCCTACGAGCAGTACTTC. This gives the protein CASSPVTPYEQYF.